Listed below are T cell receptor beta chains from one sample, sequenced in a study of T cells after yellow fever vaccination. TCRdb recomputed calls from the 5' RACE reads with MiXCR, one row per CDR3 protein. The table records 310,000 or so distinct CDR3 sequences, around 7.3% of them present only once. The sequences come from PBMCs, collected more than 35 days after the first yellow fever vaccination. These TCRs come from a man in his late teens or twenties who received the YFV17D yellow fever vaccine. The CDR3 runs from the conserved cysteine through the conserved F or W. The D gene is left open where the match is weak. Clone size is shown for a subset of rows, as once, few, many or a class of expanded clone.

length: 13
J: TRBJ2-1
D: -
V: TRBV7-2
size: few
DNA: TGTGCCAGCAGCTTAGAACCGGGGATCCCGGGGTTCTTC
CDR3: CASSLEPGIPGFF

length: 16
J: TRBJ2-2
D: TRBD2
V: TRBV6-1
size: -
DNA: TGTGCCAGCAGTGAACCTAGCGGGGGGAGAACAGGGGAGCTGTTTTTT
CDR3: CASSEPSGGRTGELFF

length: 14
J: TRBJ2-3
D: TRBD2
V: TRBV12-3/TRBV12-4
size: few
DNA: TGTGCCAGCAGTCACGGGGGGGCAGGGGATACGCAGTATTTT
CDR3: CASSHGGAGDTQYF

length: 16
J: TRBJ2-3
D: -
V: TRBV6-5
size: few
DNA: TGTGCCAGCAGTTACTCACGTGGTCCTGGCACAGATACGCAGTATTTT
CDR3: CASSYSRGPGTDTQYF

length: 13
J: TRBJ2-3
D: -
V: TRBV24-1
size: -
DNA: TGTGCCACCAGTAGGGCAGCCACAGATACGCAGTATTTT
CDR3: CATSRAATDTQYF

length: 13
J: TRBJ2-7
D: -
V: TRBV10-3
size: -
DNA: TGTGCCATCATGGGGACCGATTACAGGGAGCAGTACTTC
CDR3: CAIMGTDYREQYF

length: 16
J: TRBJ2-1
D: TRBD2
V: TRBV5-1
size: -
DNA: TGCGCCAGCAGCTTGTCGGCTCTAGCGGGGTACAATGAGCAGTTCTTC
CDR3: CASSLSALAGYNEQFF

length: 15
J: TRBJ2-3
D: TRBD2
V: TRBV19
size: few
DNA: TGTGCCAGTAGTTGGCTAGCGGGTTTCCCCGATGAGCAGTATTTT
CDR3: CASSWLAGFPDEQYF

length: 15
J: TRBJ1-6
D: -
V: TRBV4-3
size: -
DNA: TGCGCCAGCAGCCAAGGGGTCAGATATAATTCACCCCTCCACTTT
CDR3: CASSQGVRYNSPLHF

length: 16
J: TRBJ2-7
D: TRBD1
V: TRBV5-1
size: few
DNA: TGCGCCAGCAGCTTGGCCCCGGGACAGATCTCCTACGAGCAGTACTTC
CDR3: CASSLAPGQISYEQYF

length: 16
J: TRBJ2-3
D: TRBD1
V: TRBV7-6
size: few
DNA: TGTGCCAGCAGCCCTGGACAGGGGCCTAGCACAGATACGCAGTATTTT
CDR3: CASSPGQGPSTDTQYF